The TCR beta chain under discussion was sequenced for a study of OX40 agonist ivuxolimab in advanced cancers. Broadly, across the study: Ivuxolimab was an agonistic, fully human IgG2 monoclonal antibody directed against OX40 (CD134), a costimulatory receptor. Prior anti-PD-1, anti-PD-L1 or anti-CTLA-4 therapy was permitted, and roughly two fifths of dose-escalation patients had received checkpoint inhibitors. The paper describes the monotherapy dose-escalation part (N of about 52 patients) of the phase I trial of ivuxolimab. Peripheral TCRbeta sequencing aimed to test whether ivuxolimab altered TCR sequence diversity and caused clonal T-cell expansion. Intravenous ivuxolimab was administered to patients every 2 weeks at six dose levels: 0.01, 0.1, 0.3, 1.5, 3 and 10 mg/kg. Partial responses occurred in three dose-escalation patients: two with cutaneous melanoma and one with hepatocellular carcinoma. In the dose-escalation cohort, approximately 82% of patients were male, and the mean age was approximately 60 years, with a range of about 20 to 90. Of the approximately 50 dose-escalation patients, hepatocellular carcinoma was present in around 20, melanoma in approximately 15, renal cell carcinoma in 9 and head and neck cancer in 9. The investigation overall reported the following: After ivuxolimab, expanded clones were on average more numerous among CD8+ T cells than among CD4+ T cells. At doses from 0.1 to 3.0 mg/kg, clonal expansion was seen in both CD4+ and CD8+ blood T cells between baseline and week 6. Partial responders in the 0.1-3.0 mg/kg groups had among the lowest normalized peripheral clonal expansion, especially among CD8+ T cells. Low levels of normalized T-cell clonal expansion were also seen in some nonresponding patients. The antigen specificity of the peripheral T cells that underwent clonal expansion was not determined.

Genomic DNA was extracted from sorted cells for sequencing of the TCRbeta CDR3 region. TCRbeta CDR3 regions were sequenced using the immunoSEQ Assay. TCRdb's version of the immuneACCESS table is confined to in-frame rearrangements and falls short of the full clone set. An unresolved V gene accounts for under half of the shortfall where checked; the remainder is of unknown origin. This sample has some 110,000 clones in its table, and less than 95% of those were observed once. The ten largest make up around 0.81% of the sample. At the junction V is shortened by 5 bases and J by 6 bases; bases outside the gene matches: 6. CDR1 and CDR2 (MNHNS, SASEGT) derive from the germline V gene. The CDR3 sequence holds 15 residues, the cysteine and phenylalanine included. Only the CDR3 portion is preserved as DNA: 45 bases, with reading frame beginning at the first base. The trial excluded patients who had a history of autoimmune disease or were on systemic immunosuppression. Peripheral blood for TCR sequencing was collected from all dose cohorts at baseline, on cycle 4 day 1, and on cycle 7 day 1. Samples came from an open-label, multicenter, first-in-human phase I dose-escalation trial of ivuxolimab. Adults with locally advanced or metastatic melanoma, renal cell carcinoma, hepatocellular carcinoma or head and neck squamous cell carcinoma were enrolled in the trial. Before TCR sequencing, CD4+ and CD8+ T cells were separately sorted from peripheral blood.

In the case of this clone: The antigen this receptor binds is unknown. The record has no base qualities; no much larger clone is one base away.

The V gene is TRBV6-1 and the J gene is TRBJ1-6, and 8 bases in between align with TRBD1. This TCR came from an adult with an advanced solid tumor such as melanoma, head and neck, liver or kidney cancer. The starting material was CD4+ or CD8+ T cells sorted from blood, obtained in a trial of the OX40 agonist ivuxolimab. The CDR3 loop reads CASSPQGAVNSPLHF. In nucleotides, the sequence is TGTGCCAGCAGTCCCCAGGGGGCAGTTAATTCACCCCTCCACTTT.